This T cell receptor (beta chain) was recovered during a study of shared clonotypes between healthy human individuals. CD8 cells classed as naive were CD45RO-negative and positively selected for CCR7, excluding terminally differentiated effector memory CD45RA+ cells. Trimming took 5 bases from V and 3 from J, leaving 11 bases between them. In germline, CDR1 is MNHEY, CDR2 SMNVEV (reference sequence). The CDR3 loop spans 13 amino acids. Assay used: immunoSEQ multiplex PCR; TCRdb lists only in-frame clones, some missing. The sample gives 2 million or so clones, about 95% of which show up once; 0.9% to 1.3% is in the top ten.

Sequencing used naive CD8+ T cells sorted from blood. This TCR was recovered from a man aged 18-30 years in good health. The chain uses TRBV27 and TRBJ2-7; D may match TRBD1 or TRBD2 (5 bases each). The CDR3 loop is CASSPLGDYEQYF. The CDR3 nucleotides are TGTGCCAGCAGTCCACTAGGGGACTACGAGCAGTACTTC.